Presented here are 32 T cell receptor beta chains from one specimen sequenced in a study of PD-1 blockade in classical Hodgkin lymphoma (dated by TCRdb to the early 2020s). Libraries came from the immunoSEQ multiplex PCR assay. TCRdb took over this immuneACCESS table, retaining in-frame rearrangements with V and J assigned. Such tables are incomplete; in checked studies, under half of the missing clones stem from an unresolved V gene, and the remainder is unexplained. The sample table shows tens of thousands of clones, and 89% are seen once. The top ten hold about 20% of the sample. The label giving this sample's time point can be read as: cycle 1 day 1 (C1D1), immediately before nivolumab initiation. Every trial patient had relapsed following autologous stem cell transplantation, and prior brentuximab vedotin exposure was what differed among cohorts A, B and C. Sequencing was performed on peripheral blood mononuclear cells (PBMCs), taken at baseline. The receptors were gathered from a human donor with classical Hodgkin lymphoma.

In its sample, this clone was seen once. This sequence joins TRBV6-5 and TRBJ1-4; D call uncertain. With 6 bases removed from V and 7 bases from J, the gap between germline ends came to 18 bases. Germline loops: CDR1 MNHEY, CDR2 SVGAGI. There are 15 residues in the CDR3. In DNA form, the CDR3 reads TGTGCCAGCAGGGGAGGTACCGGCGCTTCTGAAAAACTGTTTTTT. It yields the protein CASRGGTGASEKLFF.

The CDR3 region is CASSLGRGVGEQFF. CDR3 DNA sequence: TGTGCCAGCAGCTTAGGCCGGGGGGTTGGCGAGCAGTTCTTC. This chain links TRBV13 with TRBJ2-1, with 7 bases matching TRBD2. J gave up 10 bases and V 0 bases, and 6 bases lay outside the gene matches. The length of the CDR3 is 14 residues. Germline V gives CDR1 PRHDT, CDR2 FYEKMQ (reference sequence).

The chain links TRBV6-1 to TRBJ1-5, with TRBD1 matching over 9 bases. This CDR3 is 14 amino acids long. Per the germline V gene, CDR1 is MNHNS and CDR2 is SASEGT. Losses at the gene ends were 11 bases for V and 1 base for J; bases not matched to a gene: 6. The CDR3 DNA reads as TGTGCCTCGGACAGGGGCATGAGCAATCAGCCCCAGCATTTT. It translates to CASDRGMSNQPQHF.

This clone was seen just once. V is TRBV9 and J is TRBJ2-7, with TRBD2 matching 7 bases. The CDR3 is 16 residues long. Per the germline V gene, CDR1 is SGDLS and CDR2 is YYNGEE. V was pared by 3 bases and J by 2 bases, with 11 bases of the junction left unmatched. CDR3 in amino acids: CASSATSWMGTYEQYF. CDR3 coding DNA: TGTGCCAGCAGCGCGACTAGCTGGATGGGGACCTACGAGCAGTACTTC.

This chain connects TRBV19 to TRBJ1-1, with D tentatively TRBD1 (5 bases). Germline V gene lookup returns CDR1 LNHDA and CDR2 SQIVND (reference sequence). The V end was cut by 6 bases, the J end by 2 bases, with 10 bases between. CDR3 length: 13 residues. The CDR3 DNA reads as TGTGCCAGTAGACTGACAGTAAACACTGAAGCTTTCTTT. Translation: CASRLTVNTEAFF.

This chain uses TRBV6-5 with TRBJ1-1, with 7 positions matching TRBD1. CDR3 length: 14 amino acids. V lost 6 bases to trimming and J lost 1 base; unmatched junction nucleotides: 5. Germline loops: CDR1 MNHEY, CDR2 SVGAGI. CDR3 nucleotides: TGTGCCAGCAGCGGACAGGCGTCGAACACTGAAGCTTTCTTT. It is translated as CASSGQASNTEAFF.

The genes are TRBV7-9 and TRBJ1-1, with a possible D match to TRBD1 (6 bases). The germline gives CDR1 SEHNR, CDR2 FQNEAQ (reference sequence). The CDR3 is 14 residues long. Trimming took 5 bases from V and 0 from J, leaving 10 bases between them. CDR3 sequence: CASSPPGVNTEAFF. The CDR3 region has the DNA TGTGCCAGCAGCCCACCAGGGGTGAACACTGAAGCTTTCTTT.

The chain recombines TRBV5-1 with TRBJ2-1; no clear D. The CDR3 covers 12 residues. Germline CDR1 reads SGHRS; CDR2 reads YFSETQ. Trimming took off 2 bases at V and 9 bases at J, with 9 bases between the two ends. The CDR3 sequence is CASSFGRAEQFF. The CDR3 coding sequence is TGCGCCAGCAGCTTTGGGCGAGCTGAGCAGTTCTTC.

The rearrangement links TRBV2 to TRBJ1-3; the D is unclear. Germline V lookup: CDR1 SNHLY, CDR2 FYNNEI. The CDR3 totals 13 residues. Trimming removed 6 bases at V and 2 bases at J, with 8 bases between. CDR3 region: CASRRGPGNTIYF. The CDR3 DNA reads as TGTGCCAGCAGGAGAGGGCCTGGAAACACCATATATTTT.

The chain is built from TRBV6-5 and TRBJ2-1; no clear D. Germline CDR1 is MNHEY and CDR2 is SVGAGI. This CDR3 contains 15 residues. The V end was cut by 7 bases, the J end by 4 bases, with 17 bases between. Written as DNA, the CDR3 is TGTGCCAGCAAACTCACCGACGGGCAGTACAATGAGCAGTTCTTC. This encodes CASKLTDGQYNEQFF.

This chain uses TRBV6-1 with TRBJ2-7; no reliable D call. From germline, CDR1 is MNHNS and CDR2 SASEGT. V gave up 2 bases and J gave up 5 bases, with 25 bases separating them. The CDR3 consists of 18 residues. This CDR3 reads CASSEIVNRYRVVDEQYF. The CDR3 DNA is TGTGCCAGCAGTGAAATAGTAAACCGATACAGAGTGGTCGACGAGCAGTACTTC.

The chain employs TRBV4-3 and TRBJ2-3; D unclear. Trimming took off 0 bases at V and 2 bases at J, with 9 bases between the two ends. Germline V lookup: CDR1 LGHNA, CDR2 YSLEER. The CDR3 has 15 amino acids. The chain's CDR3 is CASSQDIRNTDTQYF. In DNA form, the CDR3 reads TGCGCCAGCAGCCAAGATATAAGGAACACAGATACGCAGTATTTT.

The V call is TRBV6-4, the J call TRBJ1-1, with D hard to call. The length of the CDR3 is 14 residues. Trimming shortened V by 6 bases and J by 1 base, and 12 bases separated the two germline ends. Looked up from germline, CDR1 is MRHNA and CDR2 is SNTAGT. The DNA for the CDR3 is TGTGCCAGCAGCGCGGAGCTCGGGAACACTGAAGCTTTCTTT. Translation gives CASSAELGNTEAFF.

For the CDR3, the DNA is TGTGCCTGGGACTTTGGGTGGGGCCAAGAGACCCAGTACTTC. Translating gives CAWDFGWGQETQYF. The V call is TRBV30, the J call TRBJ2-5; D gene ambiguous. The CDR3 covers 14 residues. Trimming took 5 bases from V and 1 from J, leaving 14 bases between them. Germline V gives CDR1 GTSNPN, CDR2 SVGIG (reference sequence).

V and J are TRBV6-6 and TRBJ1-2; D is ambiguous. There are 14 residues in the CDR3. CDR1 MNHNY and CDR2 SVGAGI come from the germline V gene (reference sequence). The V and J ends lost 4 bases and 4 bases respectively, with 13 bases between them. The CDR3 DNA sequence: TGTGCCAGCAGTTCATTGGCGGGCCTCTATGGCTACACCTTC. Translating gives CASSSLAGLYGYTF.

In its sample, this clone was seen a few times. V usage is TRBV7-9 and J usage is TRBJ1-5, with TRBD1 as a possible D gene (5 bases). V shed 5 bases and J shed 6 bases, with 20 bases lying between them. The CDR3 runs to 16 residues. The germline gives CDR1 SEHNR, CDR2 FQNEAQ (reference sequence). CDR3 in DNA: TGTGCCAGCAGCCACCGGGCTGGGGGGTCCGGTCAGCCCCAGCATTTT. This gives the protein CASSHRAGGSGQPQHF.

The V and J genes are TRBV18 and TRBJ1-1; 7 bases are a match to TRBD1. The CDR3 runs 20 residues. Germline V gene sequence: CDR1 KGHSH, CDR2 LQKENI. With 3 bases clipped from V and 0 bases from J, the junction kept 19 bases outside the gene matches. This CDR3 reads CASSPMGRAGQAGMNTEAFF. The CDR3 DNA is TGTGCCAGCTCACCGATGGGCCGGGCTGGACAGGCCGGCATGAACACTGAAGCTTTCTTT.

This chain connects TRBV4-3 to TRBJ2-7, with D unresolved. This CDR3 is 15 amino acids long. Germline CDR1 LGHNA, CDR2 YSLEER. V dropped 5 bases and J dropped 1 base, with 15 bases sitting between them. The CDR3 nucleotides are TGCGCCAGCAGCTTTAAATGGGGTTCTTCCTACGAGCAGTACTTC. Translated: CASSFKWGSSYEQYF.

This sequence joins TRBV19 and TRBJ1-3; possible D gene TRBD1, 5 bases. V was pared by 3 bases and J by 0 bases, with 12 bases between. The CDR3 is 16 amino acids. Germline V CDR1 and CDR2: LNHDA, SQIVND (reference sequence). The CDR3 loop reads CASSILDRRSGNTIYF. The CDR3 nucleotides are TGTGCCAGTAGTATCCTAGACAGACGCTCTGGAAACACCATATATTTT.

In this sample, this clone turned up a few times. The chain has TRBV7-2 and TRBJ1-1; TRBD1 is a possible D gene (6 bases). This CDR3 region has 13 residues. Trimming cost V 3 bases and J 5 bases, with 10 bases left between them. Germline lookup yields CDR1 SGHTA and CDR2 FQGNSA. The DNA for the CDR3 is TGTGCCAGCAGCTTTTACAGGGAAACTGAAGCTTTCTTT. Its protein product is CASSFYRETEAFF.

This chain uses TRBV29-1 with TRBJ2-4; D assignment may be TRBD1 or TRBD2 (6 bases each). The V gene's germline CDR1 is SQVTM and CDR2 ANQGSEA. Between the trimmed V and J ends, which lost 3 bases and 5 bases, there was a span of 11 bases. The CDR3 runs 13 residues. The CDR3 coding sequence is TGCAGCGTTGAGGGGGGCGGGGAAAACATTCAGTACTTC. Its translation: CSVEGGGENIQYF.

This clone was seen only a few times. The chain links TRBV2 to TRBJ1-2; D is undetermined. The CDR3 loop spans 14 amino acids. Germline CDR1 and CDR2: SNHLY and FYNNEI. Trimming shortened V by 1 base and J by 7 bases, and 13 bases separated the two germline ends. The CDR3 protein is CASSEGPTVGGYTF. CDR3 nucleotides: TGTGCCAGCAGTGAAGGGCCGACCGTGGGTGGCTACACCTTC.

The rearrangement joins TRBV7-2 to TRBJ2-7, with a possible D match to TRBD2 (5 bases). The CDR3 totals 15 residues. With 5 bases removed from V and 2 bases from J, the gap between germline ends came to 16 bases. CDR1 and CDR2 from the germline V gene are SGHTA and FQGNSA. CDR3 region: CASSADWKVPYEQYF. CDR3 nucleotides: TGTGCCAGCAGCGCGGACTGGAAAGTCCCCTACGAGCAGTACTTC.

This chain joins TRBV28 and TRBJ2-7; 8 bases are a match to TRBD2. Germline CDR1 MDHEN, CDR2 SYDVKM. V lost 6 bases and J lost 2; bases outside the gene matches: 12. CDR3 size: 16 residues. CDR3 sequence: CASRQSSGPPTYEQYF. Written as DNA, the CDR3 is TGTGCCAGCAGACAATCTAGCGGGCCCCCGACCTACGAGCAGTACTTC.

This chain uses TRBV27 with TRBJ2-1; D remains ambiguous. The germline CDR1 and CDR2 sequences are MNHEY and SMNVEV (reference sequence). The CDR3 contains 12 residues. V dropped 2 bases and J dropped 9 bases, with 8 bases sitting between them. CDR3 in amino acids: CASSLSGFEQFF. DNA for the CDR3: TGTGCCAGCAGTTTAAGTGGATTTGAGCAGTTCTTC.

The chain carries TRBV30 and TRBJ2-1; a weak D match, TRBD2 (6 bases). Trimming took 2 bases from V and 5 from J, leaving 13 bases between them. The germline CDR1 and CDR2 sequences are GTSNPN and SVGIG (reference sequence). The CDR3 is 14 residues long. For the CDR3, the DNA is TGTGCCTGGAGTATTGGGACTTCAGACAATGAGCAGTTCTTC. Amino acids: CAWSIGTSDNEQFF. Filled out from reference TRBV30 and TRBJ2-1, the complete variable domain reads SQTIHQWPATLVQPVGSPLSLECTVEGTSNPNLYWYRQAAGRGLQLLFYSVGIGQISSEVPQNLSASRPQDRQFILSSKKLLLSDSGFYLCAWSIGTSDNEQFFGPGTRLTVL.

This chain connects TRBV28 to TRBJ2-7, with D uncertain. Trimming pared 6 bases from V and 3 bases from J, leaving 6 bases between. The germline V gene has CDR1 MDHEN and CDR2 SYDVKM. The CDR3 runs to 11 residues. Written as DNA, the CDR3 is TGTGCCAGCAGCAGCGTCTACGAGCAGTACTTC. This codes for CASSSVYEQYF.

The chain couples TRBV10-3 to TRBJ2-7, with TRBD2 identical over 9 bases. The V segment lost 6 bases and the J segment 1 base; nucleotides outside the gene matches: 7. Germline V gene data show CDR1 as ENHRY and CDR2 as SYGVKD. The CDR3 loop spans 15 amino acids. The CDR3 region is CAISYGLASSYEQYF. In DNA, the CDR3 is TGTGCCATCAGCTACGGACTAGCGAGTTCCTACGAGCAGTACTTC.

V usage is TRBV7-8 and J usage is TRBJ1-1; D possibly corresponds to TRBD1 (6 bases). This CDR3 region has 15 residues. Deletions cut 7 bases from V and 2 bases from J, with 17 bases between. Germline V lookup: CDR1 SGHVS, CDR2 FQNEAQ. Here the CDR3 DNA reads TGTGCCAGCACACCCCAGAACAGGGACAACACTGAAGCTTTCTTT. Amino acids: CASTPQNRDNTEAFF.

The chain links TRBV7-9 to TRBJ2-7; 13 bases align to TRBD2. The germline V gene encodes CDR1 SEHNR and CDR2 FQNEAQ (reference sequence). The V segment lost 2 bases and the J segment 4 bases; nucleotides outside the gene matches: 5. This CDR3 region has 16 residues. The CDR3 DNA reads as TGTGCCAGCAGCTTACGGACTAGCGGGAGAGGTTACGAGCAGTACTTC. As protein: CASSLRTSGRGYEQYF.

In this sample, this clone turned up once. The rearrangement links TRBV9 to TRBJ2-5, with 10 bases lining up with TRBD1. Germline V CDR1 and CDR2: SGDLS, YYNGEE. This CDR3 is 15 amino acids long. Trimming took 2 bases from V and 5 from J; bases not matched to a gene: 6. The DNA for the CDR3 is TGTGCCAGCAGCGTTAGGACAGGGGGAAGGGAGACCCAGTACTTC. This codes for CASSVRTGGRETQYF.

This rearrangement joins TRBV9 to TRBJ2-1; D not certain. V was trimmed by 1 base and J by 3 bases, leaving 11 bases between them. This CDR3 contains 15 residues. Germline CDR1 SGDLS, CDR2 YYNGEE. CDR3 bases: TGTGCCAGCAGCGTATCCGACTCCTACTACAATGAGCAGTTCTTC. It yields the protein CASSVSDSYYNEQFF.